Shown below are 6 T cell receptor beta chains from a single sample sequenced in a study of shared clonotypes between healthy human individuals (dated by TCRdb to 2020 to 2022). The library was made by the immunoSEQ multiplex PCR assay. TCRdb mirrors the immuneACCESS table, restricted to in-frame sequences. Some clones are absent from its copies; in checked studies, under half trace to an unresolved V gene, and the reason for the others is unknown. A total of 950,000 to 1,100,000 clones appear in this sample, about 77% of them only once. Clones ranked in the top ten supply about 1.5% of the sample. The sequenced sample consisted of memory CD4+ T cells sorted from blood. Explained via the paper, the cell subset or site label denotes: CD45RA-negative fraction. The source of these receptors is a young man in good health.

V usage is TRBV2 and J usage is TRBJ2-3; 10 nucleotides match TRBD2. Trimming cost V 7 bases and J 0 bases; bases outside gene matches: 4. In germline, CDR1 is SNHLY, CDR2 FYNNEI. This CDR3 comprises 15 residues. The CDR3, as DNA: TGTGCCAGCATAGAGCGGGAGGGAAGCACAGATACGCAGTATTTT. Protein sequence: CASIEREGSTDTQYF. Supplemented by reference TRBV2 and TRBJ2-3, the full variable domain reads EPEVTQTPSHQVTQMGQEVILRCVPISNHLYFYWYRQILGQKVEFLVSFYNNEISEKSEIFDDQFSVERPDGSNFTLKIRSTKLEDSAMYFCASIEREGSTDTQYFGPGTRLTVL.

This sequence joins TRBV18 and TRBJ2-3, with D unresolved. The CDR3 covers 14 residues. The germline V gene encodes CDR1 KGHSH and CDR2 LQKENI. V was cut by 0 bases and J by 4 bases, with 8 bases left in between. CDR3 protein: CASSPPAAPDTQYF. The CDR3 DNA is TGTGCCAGCTCACCACCGGCGGCGCCAGATACGCAGTATTTT. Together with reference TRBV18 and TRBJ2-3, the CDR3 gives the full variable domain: NAGVMQNPRHLVRRRGQEARLRCSPMKGHSHVYWYRQLPEEGLKFMVYLQKENIIDESGMPKERFSAEFPKEGPSILRIQQVVRGDSAAYFCASSPPAAPDTQYFGPGTRLTVL.

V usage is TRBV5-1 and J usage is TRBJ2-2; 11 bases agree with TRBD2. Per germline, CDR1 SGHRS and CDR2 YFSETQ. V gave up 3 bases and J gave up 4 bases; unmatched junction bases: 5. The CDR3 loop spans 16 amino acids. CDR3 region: CASSSGLAVITGELFF. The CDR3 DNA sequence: TGCGCCAGCAGCTCGGGACTAGCGGTTATCACCGGGGAGCTGTTTTTT.

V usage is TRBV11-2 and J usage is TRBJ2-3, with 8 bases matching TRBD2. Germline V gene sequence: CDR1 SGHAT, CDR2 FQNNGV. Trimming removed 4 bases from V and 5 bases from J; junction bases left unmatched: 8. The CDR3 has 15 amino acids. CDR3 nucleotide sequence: TGTGCCAGCAGCTCCGCGGGGGCGGGGGGAGATACGCAGTATTTT. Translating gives CASSSAGAGGDTQYF. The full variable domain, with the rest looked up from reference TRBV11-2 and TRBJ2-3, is EAGVAQSPRYKIIEKRQSVAFWCNPISGHATLYWYQQILGQGPKLLIQFQNNGVVDDSQLPKDRFSAERLKGVDSTLKIQPAKLEDSAVYLCASSSAGAGGDTQYFGPGTRLTVL.

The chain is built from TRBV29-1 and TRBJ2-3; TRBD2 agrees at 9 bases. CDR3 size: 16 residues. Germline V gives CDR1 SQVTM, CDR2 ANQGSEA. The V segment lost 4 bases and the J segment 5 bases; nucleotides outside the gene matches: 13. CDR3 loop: CSVVRVGGGARDTQYF. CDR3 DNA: TGCAGCGTTGTAAGGGTAGGCGGGGGGGCCAGAGATACGCAGTATTTT.

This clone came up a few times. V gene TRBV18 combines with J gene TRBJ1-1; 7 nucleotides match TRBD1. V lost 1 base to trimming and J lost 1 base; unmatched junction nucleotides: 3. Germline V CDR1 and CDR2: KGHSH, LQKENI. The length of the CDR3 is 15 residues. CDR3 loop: CASSPQNRGNTEAFF. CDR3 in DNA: TGTGCCAGCTCACCACAGAACAGGGGGAACACTGAAGCTTTCTTT.